Below, 29 T cell receptor beta chains from the same sample are listed, as sequenced in a study of OX40 agonist ivuxolimab in advanced cancers. The library was made by the immunoSEQ multiplex PCR assay. TCRdb retrieved this table from immuneACCESS and kept in-frame rearrangements only. Not all clones are present; in checked studies, unresolved V genes account for under half, and no reason is known for the remainder. The sample table shows almost 80,000 clones, and 84% are seen once. Of the sample, more than 20% falls within the top ten clones. The specimen comprised CD4+ or CD8+ T cells sorted from blood, sampled in a trial of the OX40 agonist ivuxolimab. Every receptor here comes from an adult with an advanced solid tumor such as melanoma, head and neck, liver or kidney cancer.

The rearrangement uses TRBV10-2 and TRBJ2-1; D is perhaps TRBD1 (6 bases). Looked up from germline, CDR1 is WSHSY and CDR2 is SAAADI. Trimming pared 2 bases from V and 10 bases from J, leaving 15 bases between. This CDR3 comprises 14 residues. The DNA for the CDR3 is TGCGCCAGCAGTGAGGGGACACTCCGGGGCGAGCAGTTCTTC. It yields the protein CASSEGTLRGEQFF.

This rearrangement joins TRBV5-4 to TRBJ2-3; D may match TRBD1 or TRBD2 (6 bases each). The CDR3 sequence is 15 residues long. Germline V gene sequence: CDR1 SGHNT, CDR2 YYREEE (reference sequence). With 6 bases removed from V and 4 bases from J, the gap between germline ends came to 18 bases. This chain's CDR3 is CASNPGGGRPDTQYF. The CDR3 DNA follows: TGTGCCAGCAACCCAGGAGGGGGGCGCCCAGATACGCAGTATTTT.

CDR3 in amino acids: CASMSGQGSETQYF. Written as DNA, the CDR3 is TGTGCCAGCATGTCCGGACAGGGATCAGAGACCCAGTACTTC. This sequence joins TRBV27 and TRBJ2-5; 8 nucleotides align to TRBD1. The CDR3 has 14 residues. Per germline, CDR1 MNHEY and CDR2 SMNVEV (reference sequence). Germline trimming cut 7 bases from V and 4 bases from J; bases unmatched to any gene: 8.

This chain uses TRBV7-9 with TRBJ1-2; D is unclear. V lost 5 bases and J lost 6, with 10 bases in between. Germline loops: CDR1 SEHNR, CDR2 FQNEAQ (reference sequence). The CDR3 is made up of 12 amino acids. DNA of the CDR3: TGTGCCAGCAGCGGAAGGGAACATGGCTACACCTTC. Its translation is CASSGREHGYTF.

The rearrangement joins TRBV2 to TRBJ2-5; perhaps TRBD2 as D (6 bases). There are 14 residues in the CDR3. CDR1 is SNHLY and CDR2 is FYNNEI in the germline V gene. V dropped 6 bases and J dropped 5 bases, with 16 bases sitting between them. The CDR3 protein is CASRGPSSGETQYF. DNA for the CDR3: TGTGCCAGCAGGGGCCCCTCCAGCGGGGAGACCCAGTACTTC.

This clone was observed a handful of times. The rearrangement uses TRBV19 and TRBJ2-7; no definite D call. The length of the CDR3 is 14 residues. CDR1 LNHDA and CDR2 SQIVND come from the germline V gene (reference sequence). V was trimmed by 2 bases and J by 2 bases, leaving 10 bases between them. In DNA, the CDR3 is TGTGCCAGTAGTATAATGGCAGGAACCTACGAGCAGTACTTC. This sequence encodes CASSIMAGTYEQYF.

The gene calls are TRBV6-1 and TRBJ2-2, with a tentative D call TRBD2 (6 bases). CDR1 MNHNS and CDR2 SASEGT come from the germline V gene. The CDR3 runs to 14 residues. V gave up 7 bases and J gave up 4 bases, with 13 bases separating them. CDR3 in amino acids: CASTVLTSTGELFF. CDR3 DNA sequence: TGTGCCAGCACTGTCCTGACTAGCACCGGGGAGCTGTTTTTT.

This rearrangement joins TRBV6-5 to TRBJ2-5, with 7 bases aligning to TRBD1. The tail of the sequence fits TRBJ2-7 better, so the J call may be wrong. Germline-derived CDR1 and CDR2 are MNHEY and SVGAGI. The CDR3 spans 14 residues. CDR3 DNA sequence: TGTGCCAGCAGTCGACAGGGCTCGGACCACGAGCAGTACTTC. It translates to CASSRQGSDHEQYF.

The J gene is TRBJ2-4, the V gene TRBV4-1; D possibly corresponds to TRBD2 (5 bases). The CDR3 consists of 19 residues. Trimming pared 0 bases from V and 3 bases from J, leaving 21 bases between. Germline V gene lookup returns CDR1 MGHRA and CDR2 YSYEKL. DNA for the CDR3: TGCGCCAGCAGCCAAGATTCCGGGATCTCCGAGGGTGGCAAAAACATTCAGTACTTC. It encodes CASSQDSGISEGGKNIQYF.

The chain carries TRBV25-1 and TRBJ2-7, with 7 bases lining up with TRBD1. The V and J ends lost 5 bases and 2 bases, in that order; junction bases with no gene match: 6. This CDR3 spans 14 amino acids. Germline V CDR1 and CDR2: MGHDK, SYGVNS. CDR3 nucleotide sequence: TGTGCCAGCAGTCCCCTGGACAGGACCTACGAGCAGTACTTC. Protein: CASSPLDRTYEQYF.

This clone has more than one count but fewer than ten. This sequence joins TRBV11-3 and TRBJ2-3; the match to TRBD2 covers 7 bases. The V segment lost 5 bases and the J segment 2 bases; nucleotides outside the gene matches: 7. The germline V gene encodes CDR1 SGHNT and CDR2 YENEEA. The CDR3 spans 15 residues. CDR3 nucleotides: TGTGCCAGCAGCCAGAGGAGCGGGGTCACAGATACGCAGTATTTT. Translation gives CASSQRSGVTDTQYF.

The V call is TRBV5-4, the J call TRBJ2-3, with D unresolved. V dropped 5 bases and J dropped 2 bases, with 9 bases sitting between them. There are 13 residues in the CDR3. From germline, CDR1 is SGHNT and CDR2 YYREEE (reference sequence). The CDR3 nucleotides are TGTGCCAGCAGTTTGACTGCCACAGATACGCAGTATTTT. This translates into CASSLTATDTQYF.

The J gene is TRBJ2-3, the V gene TRBV7-2; weak D call: TRBD2 (5 bases). V dropped 4 bases and J dropped 6 bases, with 8 bases sitting between them. CDR1 SGHTA and CDR2 FQGNSA come from the germline V gene. The CDR3 has 12 residues. The CDR3 DNA follows: TGTGCCAGCAGCTCGTCGGGGGATACGCAGTATTTT. Amino acid sequence: CASSSSGDTQYF.

The rearrangement links TRBV11-2 to TRBJ1-3, with TRBD1 identical over 7 bases. With V trimmed by 5 bases and J by 2 bases, 3 bases remained unmatched. CDR1 SGHAT and CDR2 FQNNGV come from the germline V gene. CDR3 length equals 14 residues. As DNA, the CDR3 is TGTGCCAGCAGCCGAGACAGGGCTGGAAACACCATATATTTT. Protein: CASSRDRAGNTIYF.

The gene calls are TRBV5-1 and TRBJ1-2; TRBD1 matches 8 bases. This CDR3 has 16 amino acids. Germline CDR1 reads SGHRS; CDR2 reads YFSETQ. With 5 bases clipped from V and 8 bases from J, the junction kept 17 bases outside the gene matches. The CDR3 sequence is CASSKRFDQGATGYTF. The CDR3 region has the DNA TGCGCCAGCAGTAAGAGATTTGATCAGGGGGCAACAGGCTACACCTTC.

The chain couples TRBV5-1 to TRBJ1-1; unclear D gene. CDR1 is SGHRS and CDR2 is YFSETQ in the germline V gene. The CDR3 totals 13 residues. The V and J ends lost 3 bases and 2 bases respectively, with 8 bases between them. The CDR3 is CASSWSDNTEAFF. CDR3 DNA: TGCGCCAGCAGCTGGAGTGACAACACTGAAGCTTTCTTT.

This clone is labeled as medium-sized. This chain connects TRBV7-2 to TRBJ2-3; D possibly corresponds to TRBD2 (5 bases). The CDR3 has 12 residues. Germline V gene sequence: CDR1 SGHTA, CDR2 FQGNSA. V lost 8 bases to trimming and J lost 5 bases, with 11 bases between them. CDR3 loop: CASRGVGDTQYF. In DNA form, the CDR3 reads TGTGCCAGCCGGGGAGTTGGAGATACGCAGTATTTT.

The gene calls are TRBV28 and TRBJ1-2; 9 positions match TRBD1. With V trimmed by 4 bases and J by 5 bases, 14 bases remained unmatched. Germline-derived CDR1 and CDR2 are MDHEN and SYDVKM. The length of the CDR3 is 17 residues. This CDR3 reads CASSSPGQGFKFYGYTF. CDR3 nucleotide sequence: TGTGCCAGCAGTTCACCGGGACAGGGCTTCAAGTTTTATGGCTACACCTTC.

J is TRBJ2-7 and V is TRBV7-9; D is unresolved. Germline V gene lookup returns CDR1 SEHNR and CDR2 FQNEAQ (reference sequence). The CDR3 covers 14 residues. V lost 4 bases and J lost 6, with 16 bases in between. The CDR3 sequence: CASSSLFEFSEQYF. DNA of the CDR3: TGTGCCAGCAGCTCCCTATTCGAATTCTCCGAGCAGTACTTC.

This chain joins TRBV7-9 and TRBJ2-3; D is uncertain. The CDR3 has 13 amino acids. V dropped 6 bases and J dropped 0 bases, with 7 bases sitting between them. From germline, CDR1 is SEHNR and CDR2 FQNEAQ (reference sequence). In DNA form, the CDR3 reads TGTGCCAGCAGTTTCGACAGCACAGATACGCAGTATTTT. Residues: CASSFDSTDTQYF.

The chain joins TRBV10-3 to TRBJ2-3; TRBD1 aligns across 9 bases. CDR3 size: 14 residues. With V trimmed by 3 bases and J by 14 bases, 12 bases remained unmatched. Per germline, CDR1 ENHRY and CDR2 SYGVKD. In DNA, the CDR3 is TGTGCCATCAGTGAAGAACAGGGGGCCCGCCCAGCGTATTTT. Protein product: CAISEEQGARPAYF.

This chain links TRBV15 with TRBJ2-5, with D perhaps being TRBD1 or TRBD2 (5 bases each). This CDR3 is 15 amino acids long. Trimming cost V 0 bases and J 1 base, with 9 bases left between them. The germline V gene has CDR1 LNHNV and CDR2 YYDKDF (reference sequence). This CDR3 is CATSRDPGAQETQYF. CDR3 DNA: TGTGCCACCAGCAGAGATCCCGGGGCCCAAGAGACCCAGTACTTC.

The rearrangement links TRBV10-2 to TRBJ1-1; tentatively, D is TRBD1 (6 bases). Germline CDR1 reads WSHSY; CDR2 reads SAAADI. The V end lost 3 bases, the J end lost 0 bases, and 17 bases lay between the germline ends. The CDR3 is 17 residues long. The CDR3, as DNA: TGCGCCAGCAGTGACCTCCCGGGGGGACAAATGAACACTGAAGCTTTCTTT. As protein: CASSDLPGGQMNTEAFF.

The V call is TRBV7-6, the J call TRBJ2-2; D not resolved. V lost 5 bases and J 3 bases, leaving 13 bases between the germline ends. Germline CDR1 is SGHVS and CDR2 is FNYEAQ. CDR3 length: 15 amino acids. The CDR3 bases are TGTGCCAGCAGCCCCCTCTTACGTGACACCGGGGAGCTGTTTTTT. Amino acids: CASSPLLRDTGELFF.

The V and J genes are TRBV4-3 and TRBJ2-7; TRBD1 is a possible D gene (6 bases). There are 13 residues in the CDR3. The germline V gene encodes CDR1 LGHNA and CDR2 YSLEER. The germline V and J ends were trimmed by 6 bases and 2 bases, with 11 bases remaining between them. Written as DNA, the CDR3 is TGCGCCAGCAGTGTGACAGGCACCTACGAGCAGTACTTC. This translates into CASSVTGTYEQYF.

The V and J genes are TRBV2 and TRBJ1-4; tentatively, D is TRBD1 (5 bases). CDR1 and CDR2 from the germline V gene are SNHLY and FYNNEI. With 6 bases removed from V and 8 bases from J, the gap between germline ends came to 16 bases. CDR3 length: 14 residues. The DNA for the CDR3 is TGTGCCAGCAGGGACACAGAGGGAAAAGAAAAACTGTTTTTT. Residues: CASRDTEGKEKLFF. The whole variable domain, filled in from reference TRBV2 and TRBJ1-4, reads EPEVTQTPSHQVTQMGQEVILRCVPISNHLYFYWYRQILGQKVEFLVSFYNNEISEKSEIFDDQFSVERPDGSNFTLKIRSTKLEDSAMYFCASRDTEGKEKLFFGSGTQLSVL.

V usage is TRBV2 and J usage is TRBJ1-1, with D uncertain. The length of the CDR3 is 14 residues. V was cut by 7 bases and J by 3 bases, with 15 bases left in between. Germline lookup yields CDR1 SNHLY and CDR2 FYNNEI. The CDR3 coding sequence is TGTGCCAGCACGATGAGGGCTTGGGACACTGAAGCTTTCTTT. Residues: CASTMRAWDTEAFF.

This rearrangement joins TRBV5-1 to TRBJ2-2, with D perhaps given as TRBD1 or TRBD2 (5 bases each). The V end lost 4 bases, the J end lost 3 bases, and 13 bases lay between the germline ends. CDR1 and CDR2 from the germline V gene are SGHRS and YFSETQ. CDR3 length equals 15 residues. The CDR3 DNA follows: TGCGCCAGCAGCCCGAGGGACGGTTACACCGGGGAGCTGTTTTTT. Translation gives CASSPRDGYTGELFF. Full variable domain (rest looked up from reference TRBV5-1 and TRBJ2-2): KAGVTQTPRYLIKTRGQQVTLSCSPISGHRSVSWYQQTPGQGLQFLFEYFSETQRNKGNFPGRFSGRQFSNSRSEMNVSTLELGDSALYLCASSPRDGYTGELFFGEGSRLTVL.

The chain recombines TRBV19 with TRBJ2-7; D is possibly TRBD1 (6 bases). V was clipped by 8 bases and J by 1 base, with 6 bases between them. Per germline, CDR1 LNHDA and CDR2 SQIVND (reference sequence). The CDR3 runs 11 residues. In DNA form, the CDR3 reads TGTGCCAGTGGACAGTCCTACGAGCAGTACTTC. This sequence encodes CASGQSYEQYF. The full variable domain, rest sourced from reference TRBV19 and TRBJ2-7, is DGGITQSPKYLFRKEGQNVTLSCEQNLNHDAMYWYRQDPGQGLRLIYYSQIVNDFQKGDIAEGYSVSREKKESFPLTVTSAQKNPTAFYLCASGQSYEQYFGPGTRLTVT.